This T cell receptor beta chain came from a study of T cell clones after liver transplantation. Study context: A pre-transplant mixed lymphocyte reaction with TCRbeta sequencing defined graft-donor-reactive clones followed in post-transplant blood. Three of the eight recipients were HCV-positive; the rest had non-autoimmune, non-viral transplant indications. As an antigen-independent comparator, third-party-reactive TCRbeta sequences came from pre-transplant mixed lymphocyte reactions.

Germline V gene sequence: CDR1 MNHNY, CDR2 SVGAGI (reference sequence). The CDR3 is 13 residues long. V lost 4 bases and J lost 5; bases outside the gene matches: 2. The sample holds a few counts of this clone. Its matching antigen is unknown. Proliferating CFSE-low MLR cells were sequenced to define alloreactive TCRbeta sequences. Pre-transplant recipient cells met graft donor PBMCs, splenocytes, lymph-node cells, or third-party PBMCs. The data were produced by immunoSEQ multiplex PCR, yet TCRdb's version contains in-frame clones alone and is incomplete. This sample yields some 5,000 clones, of which 25% to 35% are seen a single time; 5.2% belongs to the top ten.

The receptor comes from a human patient who received a liver transplant. Some T cells may possibly be graft donor cells. The V call is TRBV6-6, the J call TRBJ1-2; 9 positions match TRBD1. Sequenced: CD4+ T cells from cultured PBMCs. The CDR3 region is CASSLTGGYGYTF. The CDR3, as DNA: TGTGCCAGCAGTTTGACAGGGGGATATGGCTACACCTTC.